A selection of T cell receptor beta chains follows, all from one sample in a study. TCRdb re-called the 5' RACE reads through MiXCR, storing one row per CDR3 protein. The sample holds approximately 31,000 distinct CDR3 sequences; roughly 24% are singletons and the top ten take 3.5% to 4%. Material: naive CD4+ T cells sorted from a lymph node. Source of these receptors: a female donor with breast cancer. Each CDR3 is given with its conserved first and last residue. A D gene is named only where the DNA matches it firmly. Only some rows state a clone size, as once, few, many or a class for expanded clones.

abundance	d_gene	v_gene	j_gene	CDR3aa	CDR3nt
NA	TRBD2	TRBV20-1	TRBJ2-7	CSGLLAGPYEQYF	TGCAGTGGTCTACTAGCGGGCCCCTACGAGCAGTACTTC
NA	TRBD1	TRBV6-5	TRBJ1-2	CGSTSDRGDCGYTF	TGTGGCAGCACCTCGGACAGGGGAGACTGTGGCTACACCTTC
few	NA	TRBV15	TRBJ1-3	CATSRDPSGNSGNTIYF	TGTGCCACCAGCAGAGATCCTTCGGGAAACTCTGGAAACACCATATATTTT
many	TRBD1	TRBV4-1	TRBJ1-1	CASSQDALQGAGTNTEAFF	TGCGCCAGCAGCCAAGACGCGTTACAGGGGGCGGGGACGAACACTGAAGCTTTCTTT
few	NA	TRBV29-1	TRBJ2-7	CSALGAAYEQYF	TGCAGCGCCCTCGGGGCCGCCTACGAGCAGTACTTC
NA	NA	TRBV20-1	TRBJ2-5	CSASLLETQYF	TGCAGTGCTAGTTTGCTGGAGACCCAGTACTTC
NA	NA	TRBV28	TRBJ2-7	CASSLFGRLSYEQYF	TGTGCCAGCAGTTTATTTGGGAGGCTCTCCTACGAGCAGTACTTC
many	TRBD1	TRBV12-3/TRBV12-4	TRBJ2-5	CASSTEQGMEETQYF	TGTGCCAGCAGCACGGAACAGGGGATGGAAGAGACCCAGTACTTC
few	TRBD2	TRBV28	TRBJ2-1	CASYSGGPYNEQFF	TGTGCCAGTTACAGCGGGGGCCCCTACAATGAGCAGTTCTTC
few	TRBD1	TRBV7-9	TRBJ1-1	CASSPQGARTEAFF	TGTGCCAGCAGCCCCCAGGGGGCGAGGACTGAAGCTTTCTTT
medium-sized	NA	TRBV4-1	TRBJ2-5	CASSLQGYQETQYF	TGCGCCAGCAGCCTGCAGGGGTACCAAGAGACCCAGTACTTC
few	NA	TRBV7-8	TRBJ1-2	CASSLGQGGYTF	TGTGCCAGCAGCTTGGGGCAGGGTGGCTACACCTTC
few	NA	TRBV7-7	TRBJ2-2	CASSLGTTNTGELFF	TGTGCCAGCAGCTTAGGGACCACGAACACCGGGGAGCTGTTTTTT
NA	NA	TRBV12-3/TRBV12-4	TRBJ1-5	CASSSARSNQPQHF	TGTGCCAGCAGCTCAGCACGAAGCAATCAGCCCCAGCATTTT
many	TRBD1	TRBV4-2	TRBJ2-7	CASSQPTGAREQYF	TGTGCCAGCAGCCAACCGACAGGGGCGCGGGAGCAGTACTTC
NA	TRBD2	TRBV30	TRBJ2-1	CAWSVGGGDPFDEQFF	TGTGCCTGGAGTGTCGGTGGGGGGGACCCCTTCGATGAGCAGTTCTTC
NA	NA	TRBV5-1	TRBJ2-2	CASSLGGSRNTGELFF	TGCGCCAGCAGCTTGGGCGGGTCACGGAACACCGGGGAGCTGTTTTTT
few	TRBD2	TRBV7-9	TRBJ2-2	CASSLHTGLAGVTGELFF	TGTGCCAGCAGCCTCCACACCGGACTAGCGGGAGTCACCGGGGAGCTGTTTTTT
many	TRBD1	TRBV6-1	TRBJ2-4	CASSTRDRVKNIQYF	TGTGCCAGCAGTACCCGGGACAGAGTGAAAAACATTCAGTACTTC
once	NA	TRBV11-2	TRBJ2-7	CASSEGPAGGEQYF	TGTGCCAGCAGCGAGGGACCAGCGGGTGGTGAGCAGTACTTC
NA	NA	TRBV28	TRBJ1-5	CASSFRQYSNQPRHF	TGTGCCAGCAGTTTCAGGCAGTATAGCAATCAGCCCCGGCATTTT
few	TRBD1	TRBV15	TRBJ2-7	CATSRGRGQGADEQYF	TGTGCCACCAGCAGAGGCCGGGGACAGGGGGCGGACGAGCAGTACTTC
NA	NA	TRBV15	TRBJ2-5	CATSRDSPPGLQETQYF	TGTGCCACCAGCAGAGATTCGCCGCCCGGTCTCCAAGAGACCCAGTACTTC
few	NA	TRBV2	TRBJ2-5	CASRPRDRETQYF	TGTGCCAGCAGACCCCGAGACAGAGAGACCCAGTACTTC